The 28 T cell receptor beta chains reported below all come from one sample, sequenced in a study of breast tumors, draining lymph nodes, adjacent tissues. TCRdb fed the multiplex PCR reads into MiXCR, producing one record per CDR3 protein. The table shows over 15,000 distinct CDR3 sequences, with 40% to 60% occurring only once. Sequencing input: tumor-adjacent breast tissue. Receptor source: a female donor with breast cancer. Some clones in this sample may be carry-over from other donors' samples.

The chain is built from TRBV19 and TRBJ1-2; D perhaps matches TRBD1 (5 bases). Germline V gives CDR1 LNHDA, CDR2 SQIVND (reference sequence). V was trimmed by 2 bases and J by 8 bases, leaving 9 bases between them. This CDR3 comprises 12 residues. This CDR3 is CASSIRDFGYTF. CDR3 in DNA: TGTGCCAGTAGTATACGGGACTTCGGCTACACCTTC.

The CDR3: CSAPLWEGYNEQFF. In DNA form, the CDR3 reads TGCAGTGCCCCCCTTTGGGAGGGCTACAATGAGCAGTTCTTC. This chain connects TRBV20-1 to TRBJ2-1; TRBD2 matches at 7 bases. In germline, CDR1 is DFQATT, CDR2 SNEGSKA (reference sequence). This CDR3 has 14 amino acids. J was trimmed by 3 bases and V by 6 bases; bases with no gene match: 8.

The J gene is TRBJ1-3, the V gene TRBV27; possible D gene TRBD1, 5 bases. In germline, CDR1 is MNHEY, CDR2 SMNVEV (reference sequence). V lost 5 bases to trimming and J lost 4 bases, with 12 bases between them. This CDR3 has 14 amino acids. This chain's CDR3 is CASSRTGGGNTIYF. The CDR3 DNA is TGTGCCAGCAGTCGAACCGGGGGAGGAAACACCATATATTTT.

A note on this clonotype: It is likely a read error, because the conserved phenylalanine at the end of the CDR3 is missing. The chain links TRBV5-6 to TRBJ1-6; 12 bases match TRBD1. Germline CDR1 is SGHDT and CDR2 is YYEEEE. V was pared by 1 base and J by 9 bases, with 5 bases of the junction left unmatched. This CDR3 is 16 amino acids long. This chain's CDR3 is CASSLRDRGHGSPLHS. The CDR3, as DNA: TGTGCCAGCAGCTTGAGGGACAGGGGGCATGGTTCACCCCTCCACTCT.

This clonotype showed up just a few times. The chain uses TRBV7-9 and TRBJ2-5; the match to TRBD1 covers 7 bases. The CDR3 contains 14 residues. With 5 bases clipped from V and 4 bases from J, the junction kept 7 bases outside the gene matches. CDR1 is SEHNR and CDR2 is FQNEAQ in the germline V gene (reference sequence). The CDR3, as DNA: TGTGCCAGCAGCCGGACAGGCCAACGAGAGACCCAGTACTTC. Translating it yields CASSRTGQRETQYF.

This clonotype has a count of ten or more. The gene calls are TRBV28 and TRBJ2-3; D not resolved. Germline V gene data show CDR1 as MDHEN and CDR2 as SYDVKM. Trimming shortened V by 2 bases and J by 2 bases, and 11 bases separated the two germline ends. The CDR3 extends over 15 amino acids. CDR3 in amino acids: CASSLPAAHTDTQYF. The CDR3 region has the DNA TGTGCCAGCAGTTTACCGGCAGCCCACACAGATACGCAGTATTTT.

The rearrangement joins TRBV12-3 or TRBV12-4 to TRBJ1-2, with TRBD1 as a possible D gene (6 bases). V was shortened by 6 bases and J by 8 bases, with 16 bases between the two germline ends. The CDR3 sequence is 13 residues long. The CDR3 protein is CASSNNRVSGYTF. The CDR3 bases are TGTGCCAGCAGCAACAACAGGGTGAGCGGCTACACCTTC.

The chain has TRBV6-6 and TRBJ2-7, with TRBD2 identical over 9 bases. After removal of 6 bases from V and 2 bases from J, the junction contained 5 bases not matched to a gene. Per germline, CDR1 MNHNY and CDR2 SVGAGI (reference sequence). The CDR3 length is 14 residues. The CDR3 sequence is CASSRLAGTYEQYF. CDR3 DNA sequence: TGTGCCAGCAGCCGCCTAGCGGGAACCTACGAGCAGTACTTC.

This sequence joins TRBV11-1 and TRBJ2-2; D is tentatively TRBD1 or TRBD2 (5 bases each). Trimming took off 4 bases at V and 0 bases at J, with 9 bases between the two ends. In germline, CDR1 is SGHAT, CDR2 FQDESV (reference sequence). The CDR3 consists of 15 residues. Here the CDR3 DNA reads TGTGCCAGCAGCTGGGGGATTGCGAACACCGGGGAGCTGTTTTTT. Residues: CASSWGIANTGELFF.

This rearrangement joins TRBV7-9 to TRBJ2-6, with D perhaps matching TRBD1 (6 bases). Germline CDR1 and CDR2: SEHNR and FQNEAQ (reference sequence). The CDR3 sequence is 18 residues long. The V and J ends lost 2 bases and 0 bases respectively, with 14 bases between them. The CDR3 region is CASSLKTGLCSGANVLTF. The CDR3 region has the DNA TGTGCCAGCAGCTTAAAAACAGGGCTGTGCTCTGGGGCCAACGTCCTGACTTTC.

A word on this clonotype: At one of its ends the junction is not consistent with the germline gene, which may arise from a read error. This chain links TRBV2 with TRBJ2-2; 7 bases map to TRBD2. The germline CDR1 and CDR2 sequences are SNHLY and FYNNEI. The CDR3 covers 15 residues. CDR3 in amino acids: CASSASGMDTRELFF. The CDR3 coding sequence is TGTGCCAGCAGTGCTAGCGGAATGGACACCAGGGAGCTGTTTTTT.

The chain joins TRBV7-8 to TRBJ1-3; tentative D call: TRBD1 (6 bases). This CDR3 contains 17 residues. V lost 0 bases, J lost 0 bases, and 12 bases lay in between. Germline CDR1 is SGHVS and CDR2 is FQNEAQ. DNA for the CDR3: TGTGCCAGCAGCTTAGCGCACCAGGGGTTCTCTGGAAACACCATATATTTT. Translated: CASSLAHQGFSGNTIYF.

The chain uses TRBV20-1 and TRBJ1-6; TRBD1 matches 11 bases. This CDR3 comprises 13 residues. The V and J ends lost 5 bases and 9 bases, in that order; junction bases with no gene match: 3. CDR1 and CDR2 from the germline V gene are DFQATT and SNEGSKA (reference sequence). CDR3 sequence reads: CSADGQGASPLHF. Here the CDR3 DNA reads TGCAGTGCTGACGGACAGGGGGCTTCACCCCTCCACTTT.

This clonotype was recorded at least ten times. V is TRBV7-3 and J is TRBJ1-1; D gene ambiguous. The CDR3 is 13 amino acids. V was clipped by 9 bases and J by 1 base, with 12 bases between them. Per germline, CDR1 SGHTA and CDR2 FQGTGA. The CDR3 is CASAEGRNTEAFF. The CDR3 DNA is TGTGCCAGTGCAGAAGGTCGGAACACTGAAGCTTTCTTT.

The chain links TRBV5-1 to TRBJ2-3; 12 nucleotides agree with TRBD2. V shed 0 bases, J shed 1 base, and the junction held 6 bases outside the gene matches. CDR1 SGHRS and CDR2 YFSETQ come from the germline V gene. The CDR3 is 18 residues long. The CDR3 sequence: CASSLETSGSARTDTQYF. DNA for the CDR3: TGCGCCAGCAGCTTGGAGACTAGCGGGAGTGCCCGCACAGATACGCAGTATTTT.

This clonotype was observed many times. The chain joins TRBV19 to TRBJ1-5; D may be TRBD1 (5 bases). V was trimmed by 0 bases and J by 3 bases, leaving 9 bases between them. CDR1 and CDR2 (germline): LNHDA, SQIVND (reference sequence). The CDR3 covers 15 residues. CDR3 sequence (DNA): TGTGCCAGTAGTATAGATTCAGGGATCAATCAGCCCCAGCATTTT. It yields the protein CASSIDSGINQPQHF.

Comment on this clonotype: A read error may produce the germline difference seen at one junction end. The chain combines TRBV5-1 with TRBJ1-1; 7 bases map to TRBD1. The CDR3 is made up of 15 amino acids. Germline lookup yields CDR1 SGHRS and CDR2 YFSETQ. CDR3 sequence reads: CAGSLQGNMNTEAFF. CDR3 coding DNA: TGCGCCGGCAGCTTACAGGGGAACATGAACACTGAGGCTTTCTTT. The full variable domain, in which reference TRBV5-1 and TRBJ1-1 provide the parts outside the CDR3, is KAGVTQTPRYLIKTRGQQVTLSCSPISGHRSVSWYQQTPGQGLQFLFEYFSETQRNKGNFPGRFSGRQFSNSRSEMNVSTLELGDSALYLCAGSLQGNMNTEAFFGQGTRLTVV.

This clonotype was observed a few times. The CDR3 loop is CASSYGQESEQYF. CDR3 in DNA: TGTGCCAGCAGTTACGGGCAAGAATCGGAGCAGTACTTC. This chain uses TRBV12-3 or TRBV12-4 with TRBJ2-7; the D is unclear. The V gene lost 4 bases and the J gene lost 7 bases, with 14 bases spanning the gap. The CDR3 is 13 residues long.

This clonotype has ten or more counts. The chain carries TRBV9 and TRBJ2-7; no clear D gene. The CDR3 sequence is 14 residues long. Trimming cost V 2 bases and J 2 bases, with 11 bases left between them. CDR1 SGDLS and CDR2 YYNGEE come from the germline V gene. The CDR3 loop reads CASSVGHGTYEQYF. CDR3 DNA sequence: TGTGCCAGCAGCGTCGGCCATGGGACCTACGAGCAGTACTTC. Looking up the rest from reference TRBV9 and TRBJ2-7 gives the full variable domain: DSGVTQTPKHLITATGQRVTLRCSPRSGDLSVYWYQQSLDQGLQFLIQYYNGEERAKGNILERFSAQQFPDLHSELNLSSLELGDSALYFCASSVGHGTYEQYFGPGTRLTVT.

In this sample, this clonotype is medium-sized. The chain links TRBV5-5 to TRBJ2-1; D is possibly TRBD1 (6 bases). CDR3 length equals 14 residues. Germline values: CDR1 SGHKS, CDR2 YYEKEE (reference sequence). Trimming stripped 0 bases from V and 2 bases from J, with 6 bases between. In DNA form, the CDR3 reads TGTGCCAGCAGCTTGGGGACAGCCTACAATGAGCAGTTCTTC. Protein sequence: CASSLGTAYNEQFF.

This clonotype was seen repeatedly, ten times or more. The rearrangement joins TRBV20-1 to TRBJ2-7; 7 positions match TRBD2. There are 16 residues in the CDR3. Trimming cost V 0 bases and J 6 bases; bases outside gene matches: 14. Germline V gene data show CDR1 as DFQATT and CDR2 as SNEGSKA (reference sequence). CDR3 sequence reads: CSARDGGGEASGEQYF. The CDR3 coding sequence is TGCAGTGCTAGAGATGGGGGAGGGGAAGCTTCGGGCGAGCAGTACTTC.

The gene calls are TRBV6-5 and TRBJ2-6; TRBD1 matches at 7 bases. In germline, CDR1 is MNHEY, CDR2 SVGAGI. This CDR3 contains 15 residues. Unmatched junction bases numbered 5, after V lost 5 bases and J lost 4 bases. CDR3 amino acids: CASSRGGTGANVLTF. CDR3 bases: TGTGCCAGCAGTAGAGGGGGCACCGGGGCCAACGTCCTGACTTTC.

The chain uses TRBV7-2 and TRBJ2-5; a possible D gene is TRBD1 (7 bases). Germline V gene data show CDR1 as SGHTA and CDR2 as FQGNSA. V was cut by 4 bases and J by 2 bases, with 20 bases left in between. The CDR3 runs to 17 residues. In DNA form, the CDR3 reads TGTGCCAGCAGCTCCAGTGGACAGGCGGGGAGGCAAGAGACCCAGTACTTC. This translates into CASSSSGQAGRQETQYF.

This clonotype has ten or more counts. The chain links TRBV7-2 to TRBJ2-7, with 10 bases matching TRBD2. The germline CDR1 and CDR2 sequences are SGHTA and FQGNSA. The J segment lost 1 base and the V segment lost 7 bases, leaving 16 bases of the junction unmatched. The CDR3 has 18 amino acids. Written as DNA, the CDR3 is TGTGCCAGCATCCTCAAGCGGGAGGGCCCGAAGATTTCCTACGAGCAGTACTTC. Translating it yields CASILKREGPKISYEQYF.

The chain has TRBV15 and TRBJ2-1; 8 bases agree with TRBD2. V lost 0 bases to trimming and J lost 9 bases; unmatched junction nucleotides: 7. Germline lookup yields CDR1 LNHNV and CDR2 YYDKDF (reference sequence). This CDR3 contains 15 residues. CDR3 sequence reads: CATSRDGAGGGEQFF. The CDR3 bases are TGTGCCACCAGCAGAGATGGGGCGGGAGGTGGTGAGCAGTTCTTC.

The chain employs TRBV24-1 and TRBJ2-1; 8 nucleotides align to TRBD2. CDR3 length: 15 residues. CDR1 KGHDR and CDR2 SFDVKD come from the germline V gene. Unmatched junction bases numbered 7, after V lost 2 bases and J lost 8 bases. The CDR3 sequence: CATSDSGTRPYEQFF. The DNA for the CDR3 is TGTGCCACCAGTGATTCCGGGACTAGACCGTATGAGCAGTTCTTC.

This rearrangement joins TRBV9 to TRBJ1-5; D perhaps matches TRBD1 (6 bases). The CDR3 is made up of 15 amino acids. Germline V gene sequence: CDR1 SGDLS, CDR2 YYNGEE. The V end lost 3 bases, the J end lost 0 bases, and 10 bases lay between the germline ends. CDR3 loop: CASSAGGNSNQPQHF. The CDR3 DNA reads as TGTGCCAGCAGCGCCGGGGGCAATAGCAATCAGCCCCAGCATTTT.

There are many counts of this clonotype. The chain has TRBV18 and TRBJ2-5; 7 positions agree with TRBD1. Germline trimming cut 4 bases from V and 3 bases from J; bases unmatched to any gene: 5. CDR3 length equals 14 residues. Germline values: CDR1 KGHSH, CDR2 LQKENI. CDR3 residues: CASSHRDSEETQYF. For the CDR3, the DNA is TGTGCCAGCTCACACCGGGACAGCGAAGAGACCCAGTACTTC.